These 24 T cell receptor beta chains originate from one sample sequenced in a study of cytomegalovirus exposure and HLA in healthy donors. PCR was performed using 60 Vbeta and 13 Jbeta primers. The repertoire was sequenced with immunoSEQ multiplex PCR; TCRdb's copy has only in-frame clones and lacks some. The sample holds around 140,000 clones, about three fifths seen once. The sample comprised PBMCs. These TCRs come from a male donor in good health and CMV-seronegative.

The chain carries TRBV7-8 and TRBJ1-1; 7 nucleotides match TRBD1. CDR1 is SGHVS, CDR2 FQNEAQ, per germline. After removal of 6 bases from V and 0 bases from J, the junction contained 4 bases not matched to a gene. The CDR3 loop spans 14 amino acids. The CDR3 is CASSSGQMNTEAFF. The CDR3 DNA reads TGTGCCAGCAGTTCGGGACAGATGAACACTGAAGCTTTCTTT.

This clone was found a few times. The chain combines TRBV27 with TRBJ2-5; tentatively, D is TRBD2 (5 bases). The CDR3 sequence is 12 residues long. The germline gives CDR1 MNHEY, CDR2 SMNVEV (reference sequence). The V end lost 6 bases, the J end lost 5 bases, and 10 bases lay between the germline ends. The CDR3 DNA follows: TGTGCCAGCAGAACTAGGACGGAGACCCAGTACTTC. It yields the protein CASRTRTETQYF.

The V call is TRBV11-2, the J call TRBJ2-1; tentative D call: TRBD1 (5 bases). Trimming cost V 1 base and J 3 bases, with 10 bases left between them. The CDR3 extends over 15 amino acids. CDR1 and CDR2 (germline): SGHAT, FQNNGV. CDR3 nucleotide sequence: TGTGCCAGCAGCTTAGGGGCAGGGTTCTACAATGAGCAGTTCTTC. Protein: CASSLGAGFYNEQFF. Filled out from reference TRBV11-2 and TRBJ2-1, the complete variable domain reads EAGVAQSPRYKIIEKRQSVAFWCNPISGHATLYWYQQILGQGPKLLIQFQNNGVVDDSQLPKDRFSAERLKGVDSTLKIQPAKLEDSAVYLCASSLGAGFYNEQFFGPGTRLTVL.

This clone showed up just a few times. The chain has TRBV28 and TRBJ1-4; 10 positions agree with TRBD1. The junction had 6 bases not matched to a gene; V was cut back by 8 bases and J by 0 bases. This CDR3 has 16 amino acids. CDR1 and CDR2 from the germline V gene are MDHEN and SYDVKM. The CDR3 DNA is TGTGCCAGCGGCGGACAGGGGGGAACAACTAATGAAAAACTGTTTTTT. Its translation is CASGGQGGTTNEKLFF.

V is TRBV7-8 and J is TRBJ2-7, with 12 bases aligning to TRBD2. The CDR3 length is 15 residues. V was clipped by 4 bases and J by 0 bases; unmatched bases: 1. CDR1 is SGHVS and CDR2 is FQNEAQ in the germline V gene. CDR3 bases: TGTGCCAGCAGCTGGACTAGCGGGGCCTCCTACGAGCAGTACTTC. Translation gives CASSWTSGASYEQYF.

This clone was counted only a few times. This sequence joins TRBV6-5 and TRBJ1-4; 7 bases agree with TRBD1. Germline V gene lookup returns CDR1 MNHEY and CDR2 SVGAGI. The CDR3 spans 15 residues. V trimming: 2 bases; J trimming: 3 bases; junction bases outside the gene matches: 3. This CDR3 reads CASSYDRAPNEKLFF. The CDR3 bases are TGTGCCAGCAGTTACGACAGGGCGCCTAATGAAAAACTGTTTTTT.

V and J are TRBV5-1 and TRBJ2-1, with TRBD2 as a possible D gene (7 bases). The ends were cut back, 0 bases at V and 8 bases at J, with 18 bases in the middle. The CDR3 sequence is 16 residues long. CDR1 and CDR2 (germline): SGHRS, YFSETQ. CDR3 nucleotide sequence: TGCGCCAGCAGCTTGGAAGGGGGACTACTATGGGATGAGCAGTTCTTC. As protein: CASSLEGGLLWDEQFF.

V is TRBV4-1 and J is TRBJ1-3, with D perhaps matching TRBD1 (5 bases). This CDR3 contains 15 residues. CDR1 MGHRA and CDR2 YSYEKL come from the germline V gene. Trimming removed 2 bases at V and 0 bases at J, with 8 bases between. CDR3 sequence reads: CASSQRGLSGNTIYF. The CDR3 region has the DNA TGCGCCAGCAGCCAAAGGGGACTCTCTGGAAACACCATATATTTT.

The genes are TRBV9 and TRBJ1-4; 10 bases align to TRBD1. Germline values: CDR1 SGDLS, CDR2 YYNGEE. V trimming: 4 bases; J trimming: 6 bases; junction bases outside the gene matches: 6. The CDR3 loop spans 15 amino acids. The CDR3 spells CASSTGGTGDEKLFF. CDR3 DNA: TGTGCCAGCAGCACCGGGGGGACAGGGGATGAAAAACTGTTTTTT. Full variable domain (missing parts from reference TRBV9 and TRBJ1-4): DSGVTQTPKHLITATGQRVTLRCSPRSGDLSVYWYQQSLDQGLQFLIQYYNGEERAKGNILERFSAQQFPDLHSELNLSSLELGDSALYFCASSTGGTGDEKLFFGSGTQLSVL.

The chain recombines TRBV5-4 with TRBJ2-7, with a tentative D call TRBD2 (5 bases). This CDR3 comprises 16 residues. The V end lost 0 bases, the J end lost 0 bases, and 13 bases lay between the germline ends. Germline loops: CDR1 SGHNT, CDR2 YYREEE (reference sequence). The CDR3 protein is CASSLGAGQSSYEQYF. CDR3 coding DNA: TGTGCCAGCAGCTTGGGGGCGGGTCAGAGCTCCTACGAGCAGTACTTC. Using reference TRBV5-4 and TRBJ2-7 for the parts outside the CDR3, the full variable domain is ETGVTQSPTHLIKTRGQQVTLRCSSQSGHNTVSWYQQALGQGPQFIFQYYREEENGRGNFPPRFSGLQFPNYSSELNVNALELDDSALYLCASSLGAGQSSYEQYFGPGTRLTVT.

The chain carries TRBV6-5 and TRBJ1-1, with TRBD1 as a possible D gene (5 bases). This CDR3 contains 16 residues. Germline assignment: CDR1 MNHEY and CDR2 SVGAGI. The ends were cut back, 2 bases at V and 5 bases at J, with 18 bases in the middle. CDR3 nucleotide sequence: TGTGCCAGCAGTTACCCAGGAGGGCGGGGGTATACTGAAGCTTTCTTT. Translation: CASSYPGGRGYTEAFF.

The rearrangement joins TRBV7-8 to TRBJ2-5; 9 bases are shared with TRBD1. V was pared by 5 bases and J by 11 bases, with 3 bases of the junction left unmatched. Per the germline V gene, CDR1 is SGHVS and CDR2 is FQNEAQ. The CDR3 spans 11 residues. CDR3 sequence (DNA): TGTGCCAGCAGCCTCGGACAGGGGCAGTACTTC. Translation: CASSLGQGQYF.

The table lists this clone with a few counts. The chain employs TRBV23-1 and TRBJ1-2, with 9 bases fitting TRBD1. TRBV23-1 is classed as an ORF, of uncertain function. V was clipped by 7 bases and J by 6 bases; unmatched bases: 9. This CDR3 region has 14 residues. CDR3 in amino acids: CASTRAGTGNGYTF. The CDR3 nucleotides are TGCGCCAGCACCCGGGCTGGGACAGGGAATGGCTACACCTTC.

The DNA of the CDR3 is TGTGCCAGCAGCCAATTTCCCAGGGGGAACACTGAAGCTTTCTTT. Amino acids: CASSQFPRGNTEAFF. The rearrangement links TRBV16 to TRBJ1-1; D possibly corresponds to TRBD1 (6 bases). The germline CDR1 and CDR2 sequences are KGHSY and FQNENV. Trimming cost V 1 base and J 1 base, with 10 bases left between them. This CDR3 comprises 15 residues.

This clone was counted only a few times. CDR3 in DNA: TGTGCCAGCAGTCCGGACAGCCGCGAACTTCCCCTCCACTTT. Encoded protein: CASSPDSRELPLHF. V is TRBV9 and J is TRBJ1-6; maybe TRBD1 (6 bases). The CDR3 extends over 14 amino acids. The germline V gene encodes CDR1 SGDLS and CDR2 YYNGEE. Between the trimmed V and J ends, which lost 5 bases and 13 bases, there was a span of 19 bases.

The rearrangement joins TRBV5-1 to TRBJ2-5; TRBD2 agrees at 7 bases. Germline loops: CDR1 SGHRS, CDR2 YFSETQ. Trimming removed 0 bases from V and 3 bases from J; junction bases left unmatched: 8. The CDR3 contains 16 residues. Here the CDR3 DNA reads TGCGCCAGCAGCTTGGACCGGGACTACCCCGAAGAGACCCAGTACTTC. Protein product: CASSLDRDYPEETQYF.

This clone has a handful of counts. V usage is TRBV7-6 and J usage is TRBJ2-7; 8 bases align to TRBD2. Losses at the gene ends were 4 bases for V and 1 base for J; bases not matched to a gene: 9. This CDR3 spans 16 amino acids. Germline lookup yields CDR1 SGHVS and CDR2 FNYEAQ. As DNA, the CDR3 is TGTGCCAGCAGCTCGCAACGGGAGGGGGATTCCTACGAGCAGTACTTC. Residues: CASSSQREGDSYEQYF.

This clone was detected only a few times. The rearrangement joins TRBV15 to TRBJ2-7, with a tentative D call TRBD2 (6 bases). Germline V CDR1 and CDR2: LNHNV, YYDKDF (reference sequence). V gave up 3 bases and J gave up 5 bases, with 17 bases separating them. CDR3 length: 15 amino acids. The CDR3, as DNA: TGTGCCACCAGCAGGGGCGGGACGGTCAGCGACGAGCAGTACTTC. This sequence encodes CATSRGGTVSDEQYF.

This clone occurred a few times. The chain uses TRBV19 and TRBJ1-1; D remains unclear. The V end lost 8 bases, the J end lost 6 bases, and 13 bases lay between the germline ends. Germline V CDR1 and CDR2: LNHDA, SQIVND (reference sequence). This CDR3 is 12 amino acids long. The chain's CDR3 is CASQTPTAEAFF. The CDR3 DNA reads TGTGCCAGTCAAACACCCACAGCTGAAGCTTTCTTT.

This clone was seen more than once but under ten times. V is TRBV23-1 and J is TRBJ1-5; no clear D. TRBV23-1 is assigned to the ORF class and has an uncertain function. V was pared by 2 bases and J by 1 base, with 9 bases between. CDR3 length: 15 residues. Written as DNA, the CDR3 is TGCGCCAGCAGTCAAGGCCGATTCAGCAATCAGCCCCAGCATTTT. Residues: CASSQGRFSNQPQHF.

This clone was picked up a small number of times. This chain links TRBV6-5 with TRBJ2-7, with D perhaps TRBD2 (7 bases). Per the germline V gene, CDR1 is MNHEY and CDR2 is SVGAGI. The CDR3 is 15 amino acids. The V end lost 5 bases, the J end lost 4 bases, and 18 bases lay between the germline ends. The CDR3 loop is CASSLGGAGGYEQYF. In DNA, the CDR3 is TGTGCCAGCAGTCTGGGGGGGGCCGGGGGGTACGAGCAGTACTTC.

The J gene is TRBJ2-3, the V gene TRBV5-1; 9 positions agree with TRBD1. The CDR3 length is 15 residues. The germline V gene has CDR1 SGHRS and CDR2 YFSETQ. V lost 4 bases, J lost 4 bases, and 7 bases stayed unmatched. CDR3 in amino acids: CASSPTGGWADTQYF. The DNA of the CDR3 is TGCGCCAGCAGCCCAACAGGGGGCTGGGCAGATACGCAGTATTTT. Full variable domain (rest looked up from reference TRBV5-1 and TRBJ2-3): KAGVTQTPRYLIKTRGQQVTLSCSPISGHRSVSWYQQTPGQGLQFLFEYFSETQRNKGNFPGRFSGRQFSNSRSEMNVSTLELGDSALYLCASSPTGGWADTQYFGPGTRLTVL.

This clone was observed a handful of times. The chain has TRBV5-6 and TRBJ2-1; TRBD2 matches at 14 bases. Per germline, CDR1 SGHDT and CDR2 YYEEEE. This CDR3 is 17 amino acids long. With V trimmed by 3 bases and J by 7 bases, 9 bases remained unmatched. The CDR3 DNA reads TGTGCCAGCAGCTCGCCAACGACTAGCGGGGGGGATAATGAGCAGTTCTTC. Translating it yields CASSSPTTSGGDNEQFF. The full variable domain, in which reference TRBV5-6 and TRBJ2-1 provide the parts outside the CDR3, is DAGVTQSPTHLIKTRGQQVTLRCSPKSGHDTVSWYQQALGQGPQFIFQYYEEEERQRGNFPDRFSGHQFPNYSSELNVNALLLGDSALYLCASSSPTTSGGDNEQFFGPGTRLTVL.

The chain carries TRBV11-2 and TRBJ2-1; D call uncertain. The CDR3 runs to 12 residues. Trimming left V 4 bases short and J 9 bases short, with 10 bases between. Germline V lookup: CDR1 SGHAT, CDR2 FQNNGV. The CDR3: CASSSYRAEQFF. The CDR3 DNA follows: TGTGCCAGCAGCTCTTACCGAGCTGAGCAGTTCTTC. The complete variable domain, with remaining parts taken from reference TRBV11-2 and TRBJ2-1, reads EAGVAQSPRYKIIEKRQSVAFWCNPISGHATLYWYQQILGQGPKLLIQFQNNGVVDDSQLPKDRFSAERLKGVDSTLKIQPAKLEDSAVYLCASSSYRAEQFFGPGTRLTVL.